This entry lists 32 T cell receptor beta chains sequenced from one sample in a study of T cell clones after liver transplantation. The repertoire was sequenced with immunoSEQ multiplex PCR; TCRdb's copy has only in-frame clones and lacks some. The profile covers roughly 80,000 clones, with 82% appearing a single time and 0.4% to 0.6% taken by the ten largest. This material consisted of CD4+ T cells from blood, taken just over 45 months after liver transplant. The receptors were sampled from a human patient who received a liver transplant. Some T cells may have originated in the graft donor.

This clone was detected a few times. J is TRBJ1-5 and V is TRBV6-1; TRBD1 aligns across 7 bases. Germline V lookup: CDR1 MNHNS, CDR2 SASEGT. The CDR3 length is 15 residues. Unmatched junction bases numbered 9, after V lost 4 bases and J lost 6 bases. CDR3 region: CASSAMTGSSQPQHF. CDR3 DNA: TGTGCCAGCAGTGCCATGACAGGGTCGAGTCAGCCCCAGCATTTT.

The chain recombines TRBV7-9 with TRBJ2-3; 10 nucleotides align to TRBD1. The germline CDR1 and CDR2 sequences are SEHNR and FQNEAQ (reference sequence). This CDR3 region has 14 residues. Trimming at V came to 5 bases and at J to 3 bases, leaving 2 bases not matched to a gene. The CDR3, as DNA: TGTGCCAGCAGCATGGGACAGGGGACAGATACGCAGTATTTT. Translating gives CASSMGQGTDTQYF.

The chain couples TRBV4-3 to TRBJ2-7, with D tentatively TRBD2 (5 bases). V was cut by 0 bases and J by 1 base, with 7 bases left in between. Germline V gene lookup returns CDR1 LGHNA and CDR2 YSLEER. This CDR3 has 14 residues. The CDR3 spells CASSQEAGSYEQYF. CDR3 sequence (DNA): TGCGCCAGCAGCCAAGAGGCGGGTTCCTACGAGCAGTACTTC.

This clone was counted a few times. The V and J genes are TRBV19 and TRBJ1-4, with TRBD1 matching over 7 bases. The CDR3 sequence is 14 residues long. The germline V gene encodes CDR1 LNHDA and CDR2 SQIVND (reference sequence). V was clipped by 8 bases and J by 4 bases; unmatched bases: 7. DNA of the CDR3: TGTGCCAGTGGTAGGGGACAGATTAATGAAAAACTGTTTTTT. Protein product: CASGRGQINEKLFF. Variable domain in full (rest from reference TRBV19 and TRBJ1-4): DGGITQSPKYLFRKEGQNVTLSCEQNLNHDAMYWYRQDPGQGLRLIYYSQIVNDFQKGDIAEGYSVSREKKESFPLTVTSAQKNPTAFYLCASGRGQINEKLFFGSGTQLSVL.

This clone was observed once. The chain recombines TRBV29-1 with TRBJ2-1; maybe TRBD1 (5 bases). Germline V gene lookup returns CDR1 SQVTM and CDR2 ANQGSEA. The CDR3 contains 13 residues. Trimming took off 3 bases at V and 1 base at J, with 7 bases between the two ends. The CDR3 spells CSVDKGSYNEQFF. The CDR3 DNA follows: TGCAGCGTTGATAAGGGGTCCTACAATGAGCAGTTCTTC.

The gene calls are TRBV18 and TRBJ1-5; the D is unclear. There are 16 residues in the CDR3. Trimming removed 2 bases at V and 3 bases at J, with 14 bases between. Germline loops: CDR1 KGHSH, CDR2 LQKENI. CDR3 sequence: CASSPGRPSYNQPQHF. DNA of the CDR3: TGTGCCAGCTCACCAGGAAGGCCAAGCTACAATCAGCCCCAGCATTTT.

CDR3 bases: TGTGCCAGCAGCTTAAGGAGAGGCCAGAACACTGAAGCTTTCTTT. Translation: CASSLRRGQNTEAFF. The chain is built from TRBV7-6 and TRBJ1-1; D call uncertain. The CDR3 covers 15 residues. Trimming pared 2 bases from V and 1 base from J, leaving 11 bases between. Germline assignment: CDR1 SGHVS and CDR2 FNYEAQ. The entire variable domain, with the rest obtained from reference TRBV7-6 and TRBJ1-1, is as follows: GAGVSQSPRYKVTKRGQDVALRCDPISGHVSLYWYRQALGQGPEFLTYFNYEAQQDKSGLPNDRFSAERPEGSISTLTIQRTEQRDSAMYRCASSLRRGQNTEAFFGQGTRLTVV.

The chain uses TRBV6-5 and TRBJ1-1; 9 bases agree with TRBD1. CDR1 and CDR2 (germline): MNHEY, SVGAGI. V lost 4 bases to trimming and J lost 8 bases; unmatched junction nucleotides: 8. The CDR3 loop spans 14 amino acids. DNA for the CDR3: TGTGCCAGCAGTTCACCCCGGACAGGGGAAGAAGCTTTCTTT. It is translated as CASSSPRTGEEAFF.

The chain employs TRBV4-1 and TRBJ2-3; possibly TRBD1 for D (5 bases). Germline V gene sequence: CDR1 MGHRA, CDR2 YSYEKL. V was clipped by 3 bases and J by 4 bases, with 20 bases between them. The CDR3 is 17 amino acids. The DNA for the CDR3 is TGCGCCAGCAGCCAGGGGCGACTGCGGCCAGGCGCAGATACGCAGTATTTT. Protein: CASSQGRLRPGADTQYF.

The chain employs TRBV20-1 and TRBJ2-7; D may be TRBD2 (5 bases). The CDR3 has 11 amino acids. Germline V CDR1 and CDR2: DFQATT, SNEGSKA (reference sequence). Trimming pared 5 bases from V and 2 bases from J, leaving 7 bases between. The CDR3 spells CSAGAAYEQYF. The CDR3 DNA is TGCAGTGCTGGAGCGGCCTACGAGCAGTACTTC.

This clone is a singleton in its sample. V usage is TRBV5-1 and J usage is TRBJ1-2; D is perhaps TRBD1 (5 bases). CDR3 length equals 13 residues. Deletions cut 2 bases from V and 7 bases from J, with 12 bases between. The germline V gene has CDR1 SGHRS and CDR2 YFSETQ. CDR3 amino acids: CASSLRGDGGYTF. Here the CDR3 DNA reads TGCGCCAGCAGCTTACGGGGGGACGGTGGCTACACCTTC.

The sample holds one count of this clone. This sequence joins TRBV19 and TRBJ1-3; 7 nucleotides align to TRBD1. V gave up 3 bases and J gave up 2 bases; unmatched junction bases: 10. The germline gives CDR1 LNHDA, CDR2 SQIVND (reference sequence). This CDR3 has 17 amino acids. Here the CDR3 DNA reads TGTGCCAGTAGTATTCGTCCAGGGGGATCTACTGGAAACACCATATATTTT. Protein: CASSIRPGGSTGNTIYF. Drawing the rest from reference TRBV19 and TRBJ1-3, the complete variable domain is DGGITQSPKYLFRKEGQNVTLSCEQNLNHDAMYWYRQDPGQGLRLIYYSQIVNDFQKGDIAEGYSVSREKKESFPLTVTSAQKNPTAFYLCASSIRPGGSTGNTIYFGEGSWLTVV.

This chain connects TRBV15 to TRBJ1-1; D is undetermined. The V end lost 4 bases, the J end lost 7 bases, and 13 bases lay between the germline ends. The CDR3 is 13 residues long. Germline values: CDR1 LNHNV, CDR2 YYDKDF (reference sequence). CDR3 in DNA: TGTGCCACCAGCACCCAAGGGTACCTTGAAGCTTTCTTT. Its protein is CATSTQGYLEAFF.

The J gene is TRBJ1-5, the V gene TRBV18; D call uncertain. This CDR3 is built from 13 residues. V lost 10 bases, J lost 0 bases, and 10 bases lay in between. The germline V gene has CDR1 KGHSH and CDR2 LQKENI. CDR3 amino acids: CATAFDSNQPQHF. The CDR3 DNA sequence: TGTGCCACCGCTTTTGATAGCAATCAGCCCCAGCATTTT.

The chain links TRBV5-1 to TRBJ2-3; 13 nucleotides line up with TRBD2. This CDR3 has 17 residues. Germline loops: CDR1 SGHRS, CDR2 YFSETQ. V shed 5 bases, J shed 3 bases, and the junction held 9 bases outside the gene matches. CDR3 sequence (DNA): TGCGCCAGCAGTCCACCACTAGCGGGAGGGCCAACAGATACGCAGTATTTT. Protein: CASSPPLAGGPTDTQYF.

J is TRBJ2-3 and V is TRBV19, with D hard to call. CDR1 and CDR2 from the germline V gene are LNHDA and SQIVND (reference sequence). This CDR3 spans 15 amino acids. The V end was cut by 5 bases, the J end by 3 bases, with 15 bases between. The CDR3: CASSPQVRATDTQYF. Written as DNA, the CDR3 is TGTGCCAGTAGTCCTCAGGTCCGCGCAACAGATACGCAGTATTTT.

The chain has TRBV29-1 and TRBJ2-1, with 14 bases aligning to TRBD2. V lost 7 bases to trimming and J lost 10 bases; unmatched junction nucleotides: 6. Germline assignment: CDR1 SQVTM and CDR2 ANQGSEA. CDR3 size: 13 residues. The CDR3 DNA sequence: TGCAGCGCGGGACTAGCGGGAGTAGGGGAGCAGTTCTTC. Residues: CSAGLAGVGEQFF.

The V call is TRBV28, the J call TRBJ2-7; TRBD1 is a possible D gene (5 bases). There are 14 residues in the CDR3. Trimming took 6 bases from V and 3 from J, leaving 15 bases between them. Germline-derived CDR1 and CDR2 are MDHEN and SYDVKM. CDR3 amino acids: CASRTYDRVYEQYF. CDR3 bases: TGTGCCAGCAGAACCTACGACAGAGTCTACGAGCAGTACTTC. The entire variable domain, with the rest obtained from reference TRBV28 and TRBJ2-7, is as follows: DVKVTQSSRYLVKRTGEKVFLECVQDMDHENMFWYRQDPGLGLRLIYFSYDVKMKEKGDIPEGYSVSREKKERFSLILESASTNQTSMYLCASRTYDRVYEQYFGPGTRLTVT.

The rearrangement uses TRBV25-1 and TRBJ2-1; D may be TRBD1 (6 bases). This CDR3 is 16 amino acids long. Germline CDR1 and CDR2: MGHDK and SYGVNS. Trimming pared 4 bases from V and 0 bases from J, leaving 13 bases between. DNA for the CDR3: TGTGCCAGCAGTGGCTGGGGGCGGAGCTCCTACAATGAGCAGTTCTTC. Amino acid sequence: CASSGWGRSSYNEQFF. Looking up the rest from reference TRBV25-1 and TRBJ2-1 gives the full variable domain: EADIYQTPRYLVIGTGKKITLECSQTMGHDKMYWYQQDPGMELHLIHYSYGVNSTEKGDLSSESTVSRIRTEHFPLTLESARPSHTSQYLCASSGWGRSSYNEQFFGPGTRLTVL.

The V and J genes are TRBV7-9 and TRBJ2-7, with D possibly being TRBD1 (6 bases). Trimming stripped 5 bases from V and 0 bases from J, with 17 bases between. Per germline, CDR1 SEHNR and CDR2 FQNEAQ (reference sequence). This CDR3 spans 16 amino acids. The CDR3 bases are TGTGCCAGCAGCCAGGGGTCGGGCGGGTCCTCCTACGAGCAGTACTTC. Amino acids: CASSQGSGGSSYEQYF.

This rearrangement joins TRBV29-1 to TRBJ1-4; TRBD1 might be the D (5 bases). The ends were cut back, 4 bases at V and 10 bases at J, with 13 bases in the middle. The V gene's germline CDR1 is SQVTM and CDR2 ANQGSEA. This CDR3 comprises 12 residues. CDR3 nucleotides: TGCAGCGTTGCGTCGAGGCAGGGAAAACTGTTTTTT. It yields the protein CSVASRQGKLFF.

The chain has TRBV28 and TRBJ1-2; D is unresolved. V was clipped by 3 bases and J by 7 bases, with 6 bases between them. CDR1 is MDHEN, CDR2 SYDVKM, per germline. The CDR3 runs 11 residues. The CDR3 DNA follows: TGTGCCAGCAGTTTTCATGGTGGCTACACCTTC. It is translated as CASSFHGGYTF.

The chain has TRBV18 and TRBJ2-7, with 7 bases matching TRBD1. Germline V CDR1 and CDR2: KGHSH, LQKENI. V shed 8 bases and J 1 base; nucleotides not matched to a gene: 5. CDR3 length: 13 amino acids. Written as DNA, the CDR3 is TGTGCCAGCGCCTGGGACAGTTCCTACGAGCAGTACTTC. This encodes CASAWDSSYEQYF.

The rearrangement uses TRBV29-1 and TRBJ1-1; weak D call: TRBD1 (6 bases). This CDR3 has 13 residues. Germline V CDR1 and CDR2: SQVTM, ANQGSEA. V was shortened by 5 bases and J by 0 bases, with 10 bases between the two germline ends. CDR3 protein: CSVRGLMNTEAFF. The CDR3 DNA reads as TGCAGCGTTAGGGGGTTAATGAACACTGAAGCTTTCTTT.

The CDR3 region has the DNA TGTGCCAGCAGCGAAGACAGAAAACTCCACGAGCAGTACTTC. Translating gives CASSEDRKLHEQYF. The chain couples TRBV28 to TRBJ2-7; the D gene is possibly TRBD1 (5 bases). V shed 6 bases and J shed 5 bases, with 17 bases lying between them. This CDR3 has 14 residues. Germline V gene data show CDR1 as MDHEN and CDR2 as SYDVKM. Full variable domain (missing parts from reference TRBV28 and TRBJ2-7): DVKVTQSSRYLVKRTGEKVFLECVQDMDHENMFWYRQDPGLGLRLIYFSYDVKMKEKGDIPEGYSVSREKKERFSLILESASTNQTSMYLCASSEDRKLHEQYFGPGTRLTVT.

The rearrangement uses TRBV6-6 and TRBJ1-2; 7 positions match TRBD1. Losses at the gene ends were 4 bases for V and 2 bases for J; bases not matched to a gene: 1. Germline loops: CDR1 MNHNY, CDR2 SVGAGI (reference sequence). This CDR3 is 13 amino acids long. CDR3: CASSWTGNYGYTF. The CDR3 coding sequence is TGTGCCAGCAGTTGGACAGGCAACTATGGCTACACCTTC.

CDR3 protein: CASTLSGTGGKNIQYF. Here the CDR3 DNA reads TGCGCCAGCACCCTAAGCGGGACAGGCGGTAAAAACATTCAGTACTTC. The genes are TRBV5-1 and TRBJ2-4; weak D call: TRBD1 (8 bases). Trimming took off 6 bases at V and 4 bases at J, with 20 bases between the two ends. Germline values: CDR1 SGHRS, CDR2 YFSETQ. This CDR3 contains 16 residues. Combining the CDR3 with reference TRBV5-1 and TRBJ2-4 gives the whole variable domain KAGVTQTPRYLIKTRGQQVTLSCSPISGHRSVSWYQQTPGQGLQFLFEYFSETQRNKGNFPGRFSGRQFSNSRSEMNVSTLELGDSALYLCASTLSGTGGKNIQYFGAGTRLSVL.

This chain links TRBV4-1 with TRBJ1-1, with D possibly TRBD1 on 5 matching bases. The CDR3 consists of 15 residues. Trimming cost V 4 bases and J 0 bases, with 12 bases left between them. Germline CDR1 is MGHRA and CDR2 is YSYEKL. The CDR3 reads CASSLTDRLNTEAFF. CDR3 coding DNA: TGCGCCAGCAGCCTAACAGACAGACTGAACACTGAAGCTTTCTTT.

DNA of the CDR3: TGTGCCAGTAGTAGGAGGGGACTAGCGGATTACAATGAGCAGTTCTTC. Its protein is CASSRRGLADYNEQFF. The chain carries TRBV19 and TRBJ2-1, with TRBD2 matching 11 bases. V lost 4 bases, J lost 4 bases, and 6 bases stayed unmatched. Germline CDR1 reads LNHDA; CDR2 reads SQIVND (reference sequence). The length of the CDR3 is 16 residues. Drawing the rest from reference TRBV19 and TRBJ2-1, the complete variable domain is DGGITQSPKYLFRKEGQNVTLSCEQNLNHDAMYWYRQDPGQGLRLIYYSQIVNDFQKGDIAEGYSVSREKKESFPLTVTSAQKNPTAFYLCASSRRGLADYNEQFFGPGTRLTVL.

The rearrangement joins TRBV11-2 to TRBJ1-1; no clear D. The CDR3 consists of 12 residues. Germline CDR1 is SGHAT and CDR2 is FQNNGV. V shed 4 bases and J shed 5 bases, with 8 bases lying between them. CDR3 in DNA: TGTGCCAGCAGCTACTCCATGACTGAAGCTTTCTTT. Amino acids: CASSYSMTEAFF. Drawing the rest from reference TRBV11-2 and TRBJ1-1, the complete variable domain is EAGVAQSPRYKIIEKRQSVAFWCNPISGHATLYWYQQILGQGPKLLIQFQNNGVVDDSQLPKDRFSAERLKGVDSTLKIQPAKLEDSAVYLCASSYSMTEAFFGQGTRLTVV.

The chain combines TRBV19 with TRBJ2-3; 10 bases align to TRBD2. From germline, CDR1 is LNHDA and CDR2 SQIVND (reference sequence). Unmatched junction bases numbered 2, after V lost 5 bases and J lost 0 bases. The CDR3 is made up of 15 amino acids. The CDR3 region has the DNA TGTGCCAGTAGTGGACTAGCGGCGAGCACAGATACGCAGTATTTT. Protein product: CASSGLAASTDTQYF.

The CDR3 DNA follows: TGTGCCAGCTGGGACAGGGGGCAGGCTGAGCAGTTCTTC. The encoded protein is CASWDRGQAEQFF. The chain links TRBV28 to TRBJ2-1; 12 bases agree with TRBD1. This CDR3 is built from 13 residues. Trimming at V came to 8 bases and at J to 9 bases, leaving 5 bases not matched to a gene. CDR1 and CDR2 (germline): MDHEN, SYDVKM.